These 23 T cell receptor beta chains originate from one sample sequenced in a study of memory CD4+ T cells and cytomegalovirus serostatus. Here immunoSEQ multiplex PCR was the method, and the copy in TCRdb shows in-frame clones only, minus some. The sample shows under 80,000 clones, roughly four fifths of them seen only once. The sort gate was single viable CD3+CD4+CD8-CD45RO+ cells for memory CD4+ T cells. Source material: memory CD4+ T cells from blood. The receptor set was obtained from an adult in good health and CMV-seronegative.

The J gene is TRBJ1-2, the V gene TRBV30; possible D gene TRBD1, 6 bases. From germline, CDR1 is GTSNPN and CDR2 SVGIG (reference sequence). V lost 2 bases and J 0 bases, leaving 13 bases between the germline ends. The CDR3 totals 15 residues. As DNA, the CDR3 is TGTGCCTGGAGTCTATTGACAGGCTCTAACTATGGCTACACCTTC. Protein product: CAWSLLTGSNYGYTF.

The chain employs TRBV6-1 and TRBJ2-1, with 7 bases identical to TRBD1. The CDR3 length is 15 residues. Trimming cost V 5 bases and J 5 bases; bases outside gene matches: 9. Germline CDR1 and CDR2: MNHNS and SASEGT. The CDR3 nucleotides are TGTGCCAGCAGTAACCGGGACAGACTCCACAATGAGCAGTTCTTC. Residues: CASSNRDRLHNEQFF.

The chain couples TRBV15 to TRBJ2-7; 8 bases fit TRBD2. V was pared by 5 bases and J by 12 bases, with 9 bases of the junction left unmatched. Per the germline V gene, CDR1 is LNHNV and CDR2 is YYDKDF (reference sequence). This CDR3 has 12 amino acids. The CDR3 is CATSLEQRELYF. DNA for the CDR3: TGTGCCACCAGCCTGGAGCAGCGGGAGTTGTACTTC.

The chain is built from TRBV5-1 and TRBJ2-2; 7 nucleotides agree with TRBD1. The CDR3 spans 17 residues. The germline V gene encodes CDR1 SGHRS and CDR2 YFSETQ. J was trimmed by 0 bases and V by 4 bases; bases with no gene match: 9. The chain's CDR3 is CASSKGTAISNTGELFF. The CDR3 DNA reads TGCGCCAGCAGCAAAGGGACAGCAATCTCGAACACCGGGGAGCTGTTTTTT.

The chain carries TRBV7-8 and TRBJ2-2, with 8 bases lining up with TRBD2. This CDR3 has 16 amino acids. The junction had 5 bases not matched to a gene; V was cut back by 5 bases and J by 0 bases. Germline assignment: CDR1 SGHVS and CDR2 FQNEAQ. The CDR3 DNA reads TGTGCCAGCAGCCCCCCACTAGCGGCGAACACCGGGGAGCTGTTTTTT. Protein product: CASSPPLAANTGELFF.

J is TRBJ1-2 and V is TRBV19; D is unclear. Germline V gene lookup returns CDR1 LNHDA and CDR2 SQIVND (reference sequence). The CDR3 totals 13 residues. V shed 2 bases and J shed 3 bases, with 7 bases lying between them. CDR3 region: CASSIPGHYGYTF. The CDR3 region has the DNA TGTGCCAGTAGTATACCAGGACACTATGGCTACACCTTC.

The rearrangement uses TRBV11-2 and TRBJ2-7; 7 bases fit TRBD1. This CDR3 spans 15 amino acids. Germline V gene data show CDR1 as SGHAT and CDR2 as FQNNGV. J gave up 2 bases and V 5 bases, and 9 bases lay outside the gene matches. The CDR3 nucleotides are TGTGCCAGCAGCCTACGACGGCAGGGGGCCTACGAGCAGTACTTC. It encodes CASSLRRQGAYEQYF.

This clone occurred a few times. This rearrangement joins TRBV7-9 to TRBJ1-3; D call uncertain. The germline V gene encodes CDR1 SEHNR and CDR2 FQNEAQ (reference sequence). The CDR3 is made up of 14 amino acids. V lost 4 bases, J lost 2 bases, and 9 bases lay in between. The CDR3 coding sequence is TGTGCCAGCAGCTGGCGGGATCCTGGAAACACCATATATTTT. Translating it yields CASSWRDPGNTIYF.

The chain uses TRBV5-1 and TRBJ2-1; D possibly uses TRBD1 or TRBD2 (6 bases each). Trimming removed 1 base at V and 7 bases at J, with 18 bases between. The CDR3 spans 16 residues. The germline V gene has CDR1 SGHRS and CDR2 YFSETQ. The CDR3 DNA is TGCGCCAGCAGCTTGCGGTCCGGGGGCTTGGGGAATGAGCAGTTCTTC. Encoded protein: CASSLRSGGLGNEQFF.

The J gene is TRBJ1-5, the V gene TRBV7-3; D not resolved. V was shortened by 5 bases and J by 5 bases, with 10 bases between the two germline ends. This CDR3 is 13 amino acids long. Per the germline V gene, CDR1 is SGHTA and CDR2 is FQGTGA. CDR3 amino acids: CASSLTAYQPQHF. The CDR3 DNA reads as TGTGCCAGCAGCCTCACGGCCTATCAGCCCCAGCATTTT.

This clone was counted between two and nine times. This chain connects TRBV5-1 to TRBJ2-1, with D perhaps matching TRBD1 (5 bases). V shed 4 bases and J shed 6 bases, with 17 bases lying between them. Germline values: CDR1 SGHRS, CDR2 YFSETQ. The CDR3 consists of 15 residues. As DNA, the CDR3 is TGCGCCAGCAGCATTGTCCAGGGTGGGCGCAATGAGCAGTTCTTC. Amino acids: CASSIVQGGRNEQFF.

By share of the sample, this clone is medium-sized. The rearrangement links TRBV30 to TRBJ2-5, with D possibly matching TRBD2 (5 bases). With 4 bases removed from V and 0 bases from J, the gap between germline ends came to 15 bases. The CDR3 is 15 amino acids. Germline V gene data show CDR1 as GTSNPN and CDR2 as SVGIG (reference sequence). In DNA form, the CDR3 reads TGTGCCTGGACCGCCCCTAGAGGGTACCAAGAGACCCAGTACTTC. Encoded protein: CAWTAPRGYQETQYF.

The chain employs TRBV15 and TRBJ1-6; perhaps TRBD1 as D (6 bases). The ends were cut back, 0 bases at V and 7 bases at J, with 10 bases in the middle. There are 15 residues in the CDR3. Germline V gene sequence: CDR1 LNHNV, CDR2 YYDKDF (reference sequence). CDR3 in amino acids: CATSREGGMNSPLHF. The CDR3 DNA is TGTGCCACCAGCAGAGAAGGGGGGATGAATTCACCCCTCCACTTT.

This chain connects TRBV19 to TRBJ2-1; 8 bases agree with TRBD2. The CDR3 loop spans 15 amino acids. In germline, CDR1 is LNHDA, CDR2 SQIVND (reference sequence). V gave up 7 bases and J gave up 4 bases; unmatched junction bases: 9. The CDR3 spells CASTTRTSTYNEQFF. CDR3 DNA sequence: TGTGCCAGTACCACCCGGACTAGCACATACAATGAGCAGTTCTTC.

The chain combines TRBV2 with TRBJ1-2, with D hard to call. The length of the CDR3 is 12 residues. CDR1 and CDR2 (germline): SNHLY, FYNNEI. The V end lost 9 bases, the J end lost 7 bases, and 15 bases lay between the germline ends. The CDR3 nucleotides are TGTGCCAGTCAACCTCCCCGAACTGGCTACACCTTC. As protein: CASQPPRTGYTF.

The V and J genes are TRBV9 and TRBJ2-1; a possible D gene is TRBD2 (6 bases). The V gene lost 4 bases and the J gene lost 0 bases, with 17 bases spanning the gap. The V gene's germline CDR1 is SGDLS and CDR2 YYNGEE. CDR3 length: 17 residues. Here the CDR3 reads CASSQGSGSSSYNEQFF. DNA for the CDR3: TGTGCCAGCAGCCAGGGAAGCGGGTCGAGCTCCTACAATGAGCAGTTCTTC.

Worth noting for this clone: The sample carries other DNA sequences with the same CDR3. J is TRBJ1-3 and V is TRBV18; D is unresolved. V was trimmed by 0 bases and J by 4 bases, leaving 4 bases between them. Germline V lookup: CDR1 KGHSH, CDR2 LQKENI. The CDR3 is 13 amino acids. This chain's CDR3 is CASSPPGGNTIYF. The CDR3 region has the DNA TGTGCCAGCTCACCACCGGGGGGAAACACCATATATTTT.

The V gene is TRBV29-1, the J gene TRBJ2-7; 7 nucleotides agree with TRBD2. This CDR3 is 13 amino acids long. The V segment lost 4 bases and the J segment 4 bases; nucleotides outside the gene matches: 7. Germline lookup yields CDR1 SQVTM and CDR2 ANQGSEA. The CDR3 region has the DNA TGCAGCGTTGCGGGGAGCGGGGCTTACGAGCAGTACTTC. This sequence encodes CSVAGSGAYEQYF.

V is TRBV29-1 and J is TRBJ2-3; perhaps D is TRBD1 or TRBD2 (7 bases each). V lost 6 bases and J 1 base, leaving 14 bases between the germline ends. Looked up from germline, CDR1 is SQVTM and CDR2 is ANQGSEA. The CDR3 has 14 residues. DNA of the CDR3: TGCAGCGTGGAAAGCGGGACAGGCACAGATACGCAGTATTTT. It specifies CSVESGTGTDTQYF.

This chain links TRBV5-6 with TRBJ2-5, with TRBD2 matching over 8 bases. V trimming: 4 bases; J trimming: 0 bases; junction bases outside the gene matches: 5. The CDR3 sequence is 15 residues long. CDR1 and CDR2 from the germline V gene are SGHDT and YYEEEE. CDR3: CASSRGGRYQETQYF. DNA of the CDR3: TGTGCCAGCAGCCGGGGGGGGCGGTACCAAGAGACCCAGTACTTC.

In this sample, this clone turned up once. The rearrangement joins TRBV18 to TRBJ2-3, with a weak D call TRBD1 (5 bases). The CDR3 is made up of 14 amino acids. Germline assignment: CDR1 KGHSH and CDR2 LQKENI. Deletions cut 2 bases from V and 1 base from J, with 7 bases between. The chain's CDR3 is CASSPGRGTDTQYF. The CDR3 DNA reads as TGTGCCAGCTCACCAGGCAGGGGCACAGATACGCAGTATTTT.

The V and J genes are TRBV7-2 and TRBJ1-2, with 8 bases matching TRBD1. The germline CDR1 and CDR2 sequences are SGHTA and FQGNSA. The CDR3 totals 14 residues. J lost 4 bases, V lost 3 bases, and 4 bases had no gene match. The chain's CDR3 is CASSFDRGGYGYTF. In DNA form, the CDR3 reads TGTGCCAGCAGCTTCGACAGGGGTGGCTATGGCTACACCTTC.

The count of this clone is one. The chain uses TRBV18 and TRBJ2-7, with 10 bases identical to TRBD1. The CDR3 totals 14 residues. V shed 6 bases, J shed 2 bases, and the junction held 4 bases outside the gene matches. The germline V gene has CDR1 KGHSH and CDR2 LQKENI. CDR3 residues: CASSVGTGAYEQYF. The CDR3 nucleotides are TGTGCCAGCTCGGTAGGGACAGGGGCCTACGAGCAGTACTTC. The full variable domain, its missing parts supplied by reference TRBV18 and TRBJ2-7, is NAGVMQNPRHLVRRRGQEARLRCSPMKGHSHVYWYRQLPEEGLKFMVYLQKENIIDESGMPKERFSAEFPKEGPSILRIQQVVRGDSAAYFCASSVGTGAYEQYFGPGTRLTVT.